What follows describes a single T cell receptor beta chain. This sample stems from a study of blood T cell repertoires in COVID-19. Background on the study: The origin of the acute and convalescent COVID-19 samples was the United States, Italy and Spain. From T cells, B-cell-depleted T cells, or PBMCs came the material, which was cDNA or gDNA.

In the authors' workflow: Reference gene primer amplification in the assay estimated nucleated cell counts. Data came from immunoSEQ multiplex PCR; TCRdb stores just in-frame clones and leaves some out. V, J and clone size are taken as reported in that table, and D and trimming were inferred from the DNA itself. The table has about 380,000 clones, about 85% seen once. The sequenced material came from peripheral blood. This TCR was recovered from a woman aged 18-29 years with acute or convalescent COVID-19.

CDR3 protein: CASQGTGLGSPLHF. The CDR3, as DNA: TGTGCCAGCCAAGGGACAGGGCTGGGTTCACCCCTCCACTTT. The chain employs TRBV2 and TRBJ1-6; TRBD1 matches 9 bases. Germline CDR1 is SNHLY and CDR2 is FYNNEI. J lost 9 bases, V lost 8 bases, and 8 bases had no gene match. There are 14 residues in the CDR3.